Below are 10 T cell receptor beta chains sequenced from a single sample in a study of Ad26.COV2.S vaccination and SARS-CoV-2 variants. TCRdb's copy holds only in-frame clones and misses some; the assay was immunoSEQ multiplex PCR. The top ten clones hold 3.6% of a sample with roughly 380,000 clones, 88% of them seen once. Treatment here: some 20 received Ad26.COV2.S at low or high dose, single or two shots; 5 received placebo; per-sample allocation not given. Day 63 after the first vaccine or placebo injection was the time point for sampling. The specimen was peripheral blood, collected in a trial of Ad26.COV2.S vaccine versus placebo. The receptors were gathered from a person aged 18-65 years who received the Ad26.COV2.S COVID-19 vaccine or a placebo.

The chain has TRBV6-2 or TRBV6-3 and TRBJ1-5; D may be TRBD1 (6 bases). This CDR3 has 16 residues. Trimming removed 6 bases at V and 1 base at J, with 16 bases between. Germline lookup yields CDR1 MNHEY and CDR2 SVGEGT. The CDR3 sequence is CASSRWATGSNQPQHF. The DNA of the CDR3 is TGTGCCAGCAGCCGATGGGCAACAGGGAGCAATCAGCCCCAGCATTTT.

The gene calls are TRBV29-1 and TRBJ1-2; TRBD1 matches at 7 bases. CDR1 SQVTM and CDR2 ANQGSEA come from the germline V gene. The length of the CDR3 is 14 residues. After removal of 4 bases from V and 6 bases from J, the junction contained 11 bases not matched to a gene. This CDR3 is CSVGEGGARHGYTF. The CDR3 DNA reads TGCAGCGTTGGAGAAGGGGGCGCGAGACATGGCTACACCTTC.

The genes are TRBV30 and TRBJ1-2; D possibly corresponds to TRBD1 (6 bases). Germline-derived CDR1 and CDR2 are GTSNPN and SVGIG (reference sequence). This CDR3 has 13 residues. V was shortened by 2 bases and J by 6 bases, with 13 bases between the two germline ends. Here the CDR3 DNA reads TGTGCCTGGAGTCGGGGCAGGGGCGATGGCTACACCTTC. This codes for CAWSRGRGDGYTF.

The chain combines TRBV6-4 with TRBJ2-7, with D maybe TRBD1 (6 bases). The germline gives CDR1 MRHNA, CDR2 SNTAGT. The CDR3 extends over 12 amino acids. Trimming removed 10 bases from V and 0 bases from J, with 10 bases in between. CDR3 sequence reads: CANSDSSYEQYF. CDR3 sequence (DNA): TGTGCCAACTCGGACAGCTCCTACGAGCAGTACTTC.

The chain carries TRBV15 and TRBJ1-1, with a weak D call TRBD1 (5 bases). Germline V gene lookup returns CDR1 LNHNV and CDR2 YYDKDF (reference sequence). This CDR3 spans 14 amino acids. V was pared by 0 bases and J by 3 bases, with 8 bases between. DNA for the CDR3: TGTGCCACCAGCAGAGAACGGGGGGACACTGAAGCTTTCTTT. Its translation is CATSRERGDTEAFF.

V gene TRBV5-1 combines with J gene TRBJ2-3; the match to TRBD1 covers 9 bases. With V trimmed by 1 base and J by 2 bases, 2 bases remained unmatched. Germline-derived CDR1 and CDR2 are SGHRS and YFSETQ. CDR3 length: 15 residues. CDR3 region: CASSLTGGNTDTQYF. The CDR3 region has the DNA TGCGCCAGCAGCTTGACAGGGGGCAACACAGATACGCAGTATTTT.

This chain uses TRBV18 with TRBJ2-3; the match to TRBD2 covers 9 bases. Trimming at V came to 2 bases and at J to 3 bases, leaving 3 bases not matched to a gene. CDR3 length equals 15 residues. CDR1 is KGHSH, CDR2 LQKENI, per germline. The CDR3: CASSPVGLATDTQYF. In DNA, the CDR3 is TGTGCCAGCTCACCAGTAGGACTAGCGACAGATACGCAGTATTTT.

This chain connects TRBV19 to TRBJ2-7, with TRBD1 identical over 9 bases. Germline V lookup: CDR1 LNHDA, CDR2 SQIVND (reference sequence). Trimming took 5 bases from V and 2 from J; bases not matched to a gene: 13. CDR3 size: 17 residues. CDR3: CASSPRDRAYLTYEQYF. The CDR3 DNA follows: TGTGCCAGTAGTCCCCGGGACAGGGCTTACTTAACCTACGAGCAGTACTTC.

This sequence joins TRBV4-1 and TRBJ2-1; 9 nucleotides line up with TRBD2. Germline V lookup: CDR1 MGHRA, CDR2 YSYEKL. The CDR3 is made up of 15 amino acids. The J segment lost 5 bases and the V segment lost 6 bases, leaving 8 bases of the junction unmatched. The CDR3 loop reads CASSRIAGVHNEQFF. The CDR3 DNA is TGCGCCAGCAGTCGAATAGCGGGGGTACACAATGAGCAGTTCTTC.

The J gene is TRBJ2-5, the V gene TRBV3-1 (or the pseudogene TRBV3-2); 7 nucleotides match TRBD2. With 0 bases clipped from V and 0 bases from J, the junction kept 7 bases outside the gene matches. Germline CDR1 LGHDT, CDR2 YNNKEL (reference sequence). The CDR3 extends over 17 amino acids. The CDR3 DNA follows: TGTGCCAGCAGCCAAGATCGGGGCGGGGGTTACCAAGAGACCCAGTACTTC. It translates to CASSQDRGGGYQETQYF.